This TCR beta chain was recovered during a study of T-cell reconstitution after alpha-beta-depleted transplantation in children. Findings and limits, study-wide: Some patients showed high day-60 TCRbeta diversity, which derived from surviving recipient T cells and thymic progenitors. About two months after transplant, alpha-beta T cells reportedly came from several hundred expanded graft clones. T-cell numbers and diversity, one year after transplant, stemmed largely from T cells that were newly produced.

The CDR3 runs 16 residues. Trimming pared 3 bases from V and 0 bases from J, leaving 11 bases between. At least ten counts were recorded for this clonotype. Its antigen is undetermined. Library preparation (for TCRbeta) was performed with unique molecular identifiers. TCRdb redid the calling of the PCR reads with MiXCR, one entry per CDR3 protein. The sample lists fewer than 450,000 distinct CDR3 sequences, about a sixth seen once, with about 41% in the top ten. The genes are TRBV12-3 or TRBV12-4 and TRBJ2-2; unclear D gene. The clonotype originates from a male patient aged 2-15 years who had a stem cell transplant for acute lymphoblastic leukemia, so the T cells may come from the graft donor. The input for sequencing was PBMCs, mostly from graft donor cells, taken 360 days after TCRalphabeta/CD19-depleted stem cell transplant. This CDR3 is CASSFYLTSNTGELFF. The CDR3 nucleotides are TGTGCCAGCAGTTTTTATCTAACCTCGAACACCGGGGAGCTGTTTTTT.